Below are 17 T cell receptor beta chains sequenced from a single sample in a study of T cells expressing NK-cell markers. TCRdb re-called the 5' RACE reads; one entry per CDR3 protein, DNA not given. The sample table sets out around 550,000 distinct CDR3 sequences. The sample was blood T cells: a sorted CD56 or NKG2C T cell subset, CD4+ or CD8+ T cells, or bulk PBMC T cells (not recorded which). Source of these receptors: a man aged 18 to 30 in good health.

The chain carries TRBV2 and TRBJ2-2; TCRdb outputs TRBD2, but without DNA this stays unchecked. CDR3 size: 17 residues. In germline, CDR1 is SNHLY, CDR2 FYNNEI. The CDR3 protein is CASSESRLAGRTGELFF.

The chain couples TRBV27 to TRBJ2-7; the D call from TCRdb, TRBD2, cannot be confirmed without DNA. CDR3 length: 15 amino acids. Germline assignment: CDR1 MNHEY and CDR2 SMNVEV (reference sequence). CDR3 region: CASRSQLAGVGEQYF.

The chain carries TRBV12-3 or TRBV12-4 and TRBJ2-5; as DNA is missing, the TRBD2 call by TCRdb cannot be tested. The CDR3 length is 17 residues. CDR3 residues: CASSSGPTSAYQETQYF.

CDR3 sequence: CSARVNGVSGSYEQYF. The chain is built from TRBV20-1 and TRBJ2-7; TCRdb designates TRBD2, a call that cannot be tested without DNA. Germline values: CDR1 DFQATT, CDR2 SNEGSKA (reference sequence). The CDR3 runs to 16 residues.

J is TRBJ2-5 and V is TRBV4-1; TCRdb's assignment of TRBD2 cannot be checked, as there is no DNA. Germline-derived CDR1 and CDR2 are MGHRA and YSYEKL. This CDR3 is built from 17 residues. The CDR3 sequence is CASSQRLEGTTSQTQYF.

J is TRBJ2-1 and V is TRBV12-3 or TRBV12-4; TCRdb returns TRBD2, unconfirmable since there is no DNA. The CDR3 contains 12 residues. The CDR3 protein is CASSFTAGEQFF.

V and J are TRBV6-5 and TRBJ2-1. The CDR3 has 14 amino acids. CDR1 is MNHEY and CDR2 is SVGAGI in the germline V gene. CDR3: CASSYGTPYNEQFF.

This chain connects TRBV5-1 to TRBJ2-2; the TCRdb call, TRBD2, lacks DNA for checking. The CDR3 has 16 residues. The V gene's germline CDR1 is SGHRS and CDR2 YFSETQ. The CDR3 protein is CASRRLADIETGELFF. The full variable domain, completed using reference TRBV5-1 and TRBJ2-2, is KAGVTQTPRYLIKTRGQQVTLSCSPISGHRSVSWYQQTPGQGLQFLFEYFSETQRNKGNFPGRFSGRQFSNSRSEMNVSTLELGDSALYLCASRRLADIETGELFFGEGSRLTVL.

The chain has TRBV29-1 and TRBJ2-2. The CDR3 length is 15 residues. Germline values: CDR1 SQVTM, CDR2 ANQGSEA. This CDR3 reads CSVEKRGRGAGELFF.

The V gene is TRBV19, the J gene TRBJ2-2; TCRdb's D call, TRBD1, is unchecked because there is no DNA. CDR1 is LNHDA and CDR2 is SQIVND in the germline V gene (reference sequence). The CDR3 is 15 amino acids. CDR3: CASSLAGASTGELFF.

This sequence joins TRBV28 and TRBJ2-5; TCRdb picks TRBD2, but there is no DNA to check that call. The CDR3 is 12 amino acids. Per germline, CDR1 MDHEN and CDR2 SYDVKM. The CDR3 sequence: CATLAVQETQYF.

The V and J genes are TRBV12-3 or TRBV12-4 and TRBJ2-1. The CDR3 is made up of 15 amino acids. CDR3 in amino acids: CASSLSGSFLNEQFF.

The chain combines TRBV28 with TRBJ2-3; TCRdb indicates TRBD1, and absent DNA this call remains unverified. The germline CDR1 and CDR2 sequences are MDHEN and SYDVKM. The CDR3 is 13 residues long. The CDR3 sequence: CASIGGRTDTQYF.

CDR3 loop: CASGMGYYEQYF. The chain couples TRBV7-9 to TRBJ2-7. CDR3 length: 12 amino acids. Germline CDR1 reads SEHNR; CDR2 reads FQNEAQ (reference sequence).

This chain links TRBV28 with TRBJ1-1; absent DNA, TCRdb's TRBD1 call cannot be checked. The CDR3 runs to 16 residues. Germline V gene sequence: CDR1 MDHEN, CDR2 SYDVKM. CDR3 in amino acids: CASSSIFGGTTGLAFF.

The chain carries TRBV29-1 and TRBJ2-2; the TCRdb D gene call, TRBD1, has no DNA to confirm it. The CDR3 is 17 amino acids. In germline, CDR1 is SQVTM, CDR2 ANQGSEA. This CDR3 reads CSVEDLVHRGGTGELFF.

The V call is TRBV12-3 or TRBV12-4, the J call TRBJ2-2; there is no DNA to check the TCRdb D call of TRBD1. The CDR3 covers 16 residues. CDR3 sequence reads: CASRPPGRVGAGELFF.